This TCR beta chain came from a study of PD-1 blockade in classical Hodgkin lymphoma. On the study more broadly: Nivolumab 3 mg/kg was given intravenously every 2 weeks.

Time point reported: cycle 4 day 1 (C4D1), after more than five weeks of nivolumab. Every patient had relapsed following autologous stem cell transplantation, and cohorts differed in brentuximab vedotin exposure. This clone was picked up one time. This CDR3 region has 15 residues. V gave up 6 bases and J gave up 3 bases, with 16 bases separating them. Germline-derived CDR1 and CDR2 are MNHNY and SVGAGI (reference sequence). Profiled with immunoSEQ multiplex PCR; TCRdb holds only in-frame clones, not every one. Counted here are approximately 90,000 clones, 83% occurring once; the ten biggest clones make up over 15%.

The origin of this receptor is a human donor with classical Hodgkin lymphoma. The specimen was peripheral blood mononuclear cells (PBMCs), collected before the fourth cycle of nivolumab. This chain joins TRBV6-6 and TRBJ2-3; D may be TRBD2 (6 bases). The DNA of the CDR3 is TGTGCCAGCAGCTCCGCCGCGGGGCCTACAGATACGCAGTATTTT. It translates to CASSSAAGPTDTQYF.